This T cell receptor (beta chain) was sequenced for a study of post-analysis software for immune sequencing data. Across the whole study: Progressive-relapsing, secondary progressive and relapsing-remitting multiple sclerosis were among the disease courses included.

Included in the TCR beta cDNA libraries were unique molecular identifiers. When roughly 0.9 to 10 million T cells were used, they gave roughly 490,000 cDNA molecules. Each CDR3 protein gets one entry after TCRdb re-called the PCR reads with MiXCR. The table shows about 770,000 distinct CDR3 sequences, with approximately 44% occurring only once. A word on this clonotype: No antigen is known for it.

Study-wide points: TRBV5-6, TRBV5-1 and TRBV20-1 belonged to a set of five TRBV segments that were more frequent in patients than controls. Normalized Chao1 diversity in multiple sclerosis patients fell significantly below that of controls. F measure showed strong co-clustering of same-batch samples.

The CDR3 loop spans 15 amino acids. Trimming took off 5 bases at V and 3 bases at J, with 13 bases between the two ends. Germline-derived CDR1 and CDR2 are SGHTA and FQGNSA. This receptor was obtained from a girl aged 10-17 years with multiple sclerosis. Specimen: blood. This rearrangement joins TRBV7-2 to TRBJ1-4; D call uncertain. CDR3 loop: CASSLMRAANEKLFF. CDR3 sequence (DNA): TGTGCCAGCAGCCTCATGCGCGCCGCTAATGAAAAACTGTTTTTT.